One and the same sample provided the 10 T cell receptor beta chains below, sequenced in a study of cytomegalovirus exposure and HLA in healthy donors. PCR amplification relied on 60 Vbeta primers (plus 13 Jbeta primers). Profiling relied on immunoSEQ multiplex PCR, and the TCRdb table lists in-frame clones only, not all of them. The sample has about 120,000 clones, approximately 78% seen once. The specimen was PBMCs. Receptors were obtained from a woman aged 40 to 50 in good health and CMV-seropositive.

This clone was detected only once. The junction does not match germline at one end; this may be a read error. V and J are TRBV10-3 and TRBJ2-7; D ambiguous. In germline, CDR1 is ENHRY, CDR2 SYGVKD. This CDR3 is built from 11 residues. The CDR3 DNA reads TGTGCCATCAGCTCCCGCGGTGAGCAGACCTTC. Protein: CAISSRGEQTF.

The chain recombines TRBV7-2 with TRBJ1-4; a possible D gene is TRBD1 (5 bases). This CDR3 has 14 residues. Germline lookup yields CDR1 SGHTA and CDR2 FQGNSA. The V and J ends lost 5 bases and 0 bases respectively, with 7 bases between them. CDR3: CASSTGSTNEKLFF. As DNA, the CDR3 is TGTGCCAGCAGCACAGGCTCAACTAATGAAAAACTGTTTTTT.

As concerns this clone: This CDR3 is also generated by other DNA sequences in the sample. CDR3 in amino acids: CASSPGQGPQETQYF. The CDR3 region has the DNA TGTGCCAGCTCACCAGGACAGGGCCCCCAAGAGACCCAGTACTTC. This chain joins TRBV18 and TRBJ2-5; TRBD1 agrees at 8 bases. Germline values: CDR1 KGHSH, CDR2 LQKENI. The V and J ends lost 2 bases and 1 base, in that order; junction bases with no gene match: 3. The CDR3 extends over 15 amino acids.

The gene calls are TRBV5-1 and TRBJ1-4; 7 positions agree with TRBD1. Germline CDR1 reads SGHRS; CDR2 reads YFSETQ. With 2 bases clipped from V and 3 bases from J, the junction kept 1 base outside the gene matches. CDR3 length: 14 residues. CDR3 residues: CASSLGTANEKLFF. CDR3 nucleotide sequence: TGCGCCAGCAGCTTAGGGACAGCTAATGAAAAACTGTTTTTT.

This chain connects TRBV7-6 to TRBJ1-2, with D tentatively TRBD1 (5 bases). The V end lost 2 bases, the J end lost 4 bases, and 14 bases lay between the germline ends. CDR1 is SGHVS and CDR2 is FNYEAQ in the germline V gene. The length of the CDR3 is 15 residues. CDR3 protein: CASSLRGSAVYGYTF. The CDR3 DNA is TGTGCCAGCAGCTTAAGGGGCAGTGCCGTCTATGGCTACACCTTC.

J is TRBJ1-1 and V is TRBV5-1, with D possibly being TRBD1 (5 bases). Germline V gene data show CDR1 as SGHRS and CDR2 as YFSETQ. Trimming removed 2 bases from V and 3 bases from J, with 8 bases in between. The CDR3 is made up of 13 amino acids. CDR3 region: CASSFSGDTEAFF. As DNA, the CDR3 is TGCGCCAGCAGCTTCTCGGGGGACACTGAAGCTTTCTTT.

The chain carries TRBV15 and TRBJ1-1; TRBD1 might be the D (6 bases). Germline CDR1 reads LNHNV; CDR2 reads YYDKDF (reference sequence). The V gene lost 0 bases and the J gene lost 11 bases, with 13 bases spanning the gap. The CDR3 consists of 13 residues. The CDR3 reads CATSRDWGQRAFF. CDR3 DNA sequence: TGTGCCACCAGCAGAGATTGGGGGCAGAGGGCTTTCTTT.

The chain employs TRBV5-1 and TRBJ2-1, with TRBD2 matching 11 bases. Germline-derived CDR1 and CDR2 are SGHRS and YFSETQ. With V trimmed by 0 bases and J by 8 bases, 7 bases remained unmatched. This CDR3 is built from 16 residues. CDR3 sequence: CASSLVLAGGQDEQFF. Here the CDR3 DNA reads TGCGCCAGCAGCTTGGTATTAGCGGGGGGGCAAGATGAGCAGTTCTTC.

The gene calls are TRBV2 and TRBJ2-5; tentative D call: TRBD2 (6 bases). V dropped 10 bases and J dropped 5 bases, with 17 bases sitting between them. This CDR3 spans 13 amino acids. Germline V gene lookup returns CDR1 SNHLY and CDR2 FYNNEI. Here the CDR3 reads CATLREARETQYF. The DNA of the CDR3 is TGTGCCACCCTAAGGGAGGCGAGGGAGACCCAGTACTTC. The variable domain in full, completed from reference TRBV2 and TRBJ2-5, reads EPEVTQTPSHQVTQMGQEVILRCVPISNHLYFYWYRQILGQKVEFLVSFYNNEISEKSEIFDDQFSVERPDGSNFTLKIRSTKLEDSAMYFCATLREARETQYFGPGTRLLVL.

This rearrangement joins TRBV9 to TRBJ2-3; D is unresolved. V was trimmed by 0 bases and J by 2 bases, leaving 4 bases between them. The CDR3 totals 13 residues. Germline V gives CDR1 SGDLS, CDR2 YYNGEE. Here the CDR3 DNA reads TGTGCCAGCAGCGTAGCAAACACAGATACGCAGTATTTT. Protein: CASSVANTDTQYF.